These T cell receptor beta chains were read from a single sample in a study of vaccination and CD4 T cells after COVID-19. TCRdb reanalysed the PCR reads using MiXCR and keeps one entry per CDR3 protein. The table lists some 33,000 distinct CDR3 sequences, 36% of them singletons. The sample here was CD4+ T cells from blood, taken about 7 months after SARS-CoV-2 vaccination. The receptors come from a human donor who had recovered from COVID-19. Both conserved end residues are part of each CDR3. The order of the fields is J gene, V gene, clone size, D gene, CDR3 protein, CDR3 DNA. A D gene is named only where the DNA matches it firmly. Expanded clones are given a class, and other clones once, few, many or no size at all.

J: TRBJ1-5; V: TRBV6-1; size: once; D: TRBD1; CDR3: CASRLTGAGPYSNQPQHF; DNA: TGTGCCAGCAGGTTAACAGGGGCGGGACCCTATAGCAATCAGCCCCAGCATTTT
J: TRBJ2-5; V: TRBV25-1; size: NA; D: NA; CDR3: CASSDRPVKETQYF; DNA: TGTGCCAGCAGTGACCGGCCGGTGAAAGAGACCCAGTACTTC
J: TRBJ1-6; V: TRBV6-5; size: few; D: NA; CDR3: CASSLGGGSANSPLHF; DNA: TGTGCCAGCAGTTTGGGCGGGGGTTCAGCAAATTCACCCCTCCACTTT
J: TRBJ2-5; V: TRBV20-1; size: few; D: TRBD1; CDR3: CSARGGQGLIDQETQYF; DNA: TGCAGTGCTAGAGGCGGACAGGGCCTAATTGACCAAGAGACCCAGTACTTC
J: TRBJ2-5; V: TRBV18; size: NA; D: NA; CDR3: CASSPGQLRETQYF; DNA: TGTGCCAGCTCACCAGGACAGCTCCGGGAGACCCAGTACTTC
J: TRBJ2-3; V: TRBV7-9; size: NA; D: TRBD2; CDR3: CAITSGSADTQYF; DNA: TGTGCCATCACTAGCGGGAGTGCAGATACGCAGTATTTT
J: TRBJ1-6; V: TRBV30; size: few; D: NA; CDR3: CAWRTDRGSLSLHF; DNA: TGTGCCTGGAGGACGGACCGGGGGAGTCTCTCCCTCCACTTT
J: TRBJ2-3; V: TRBV27; size: NA; D: NA; CDR3: CASSPVASFSTDTQYF; DNA: TGTGCCAGCAGCCCGGTGGCGAGTTTTAGCACAGATACGCAGTATTTT
J: TRBJ2-7; V: TRBV27; size: NA; D: TRBD1; CDR3: CASSQGTGGLFYEQYF; DNA: TGTGCCAGCAGTCAAGGGACAGGGGGTCTTTTCTACGAGCAGTACTTC
J: TRBJ1-1; V: TRBV5-1; size: NA; D: NA; CDR3: CTSSLLQLGAGTEAFF; DNA: TGCACCAGCAGCCTGCTTCAGCTTGGCGCGGGGACTGAAGCTTTCTTT
J: TRBJ2-3; V: TRBV5-4; size: NA; D: NA; CDR3: CASSLGQSTDTQYF; DNA: TGTGCCAGCAGCTTGGGGCAGAGCACAGATACGCAGTATTTT
J: TRBJ2-7; V: TRBV2; size: few; D: TRBD2; CDR3: CASSGTSGYYEQYF; DNA: TGTGCCAGCAGCGGGACTAGCGGATACTACGAGCAGTACTTC
J: TRBJ1-5; V: TRBV27; size: NA; D: NA; CDR3: CASQGERDIQPQHF; DNA: TGTGCCAGCCAGGGAGAGAGGGACATTCAGCCCCAGCATTTT
J: TRBJ2-2; V: TRBV24-1; size: NA; D: TRBD1; CDR3: CATTSGQESAGELFF; DNA: TGTGCCACCACCTCGGGACAGGAATCTGCTGGGGAGCTGTTTTTT
J: TRBJ1-5; V: TRBV6-5; size: NA; D: TRBD1; CDR3: CASSYARGQPQHF; DNA: TGTGCCAGCAGTTACGCCAGGGGGCAGCCCCAGCATTTT
J: TRBJ2-7; V: TRBV6-1; size: few; D: NA; CDR3: CASRTYRDSYEQYF; DNA: TGTGCCAGCAGGACATACAGGGACTCCTACGAGCAGTACTTC
J: TRBJ2-1; V: TRBV20-1; size: NA; D: TRBD2; CDR3: CSPSGRVSEQFF; DNA: TGCAGTCCCTCAGGGAGGGTGAGTGAGCAGTTCTTC
J: TRBJ2-7; V: TRBV6-1; size: NA; D: TRBD2; CDR3: CASRSERDYEQYF; DNA: TGTGCCAGCAGGAGCGAGCGGGATTACGAGCAGTACTTC
J: TRBJ2-1; V: TRBV19; size: once; D: TRBD2; CDR3: CASSLAGGYNEQFF; DNA: TGTGCCAGTAGTTTAGCGGGAGGGTACAATGAGCAGTTCTTC
J: TRBJ2-2; V: TRBV5-4; size: once; D: NA; CDR3: CASSQQGGLAPGELFF; DNA: TGTGCCAGCAGCCAACAGGGAGGGCTAGCTCCCGGGGAGCTGTTTTTT
J: TRBJ1-6; V: TRBV6-5; size: NA; D: NA; CDR3: CASSLRAQSPLHF; DNA: TGTGCCAGCAGTTTGAGGGCGCAATCACCCCTCCACTTT
J: TRBJ2-1; V: TRBV12-3/TRBV12-4; size: NA; D: TRBD2; CDR3: CASRPKTGTSGINEQFF; DNA: TGTGCCAGCAGGCCTAAGACCGGGACTAGCGGGATCAATGAGCAGTTCTTC
J: TRBJ1-2; V: TRBV27; size: few; D: NA; CDR3: CASSLQVTGRFGYTF; DNA: TGTGCCAGCAGTTTACAGGTTACAGGGAGATTCGGCTACACCTTC